The 8 T cell receptor beta chains below were found in one sample sequenced in a study of T cell responses to AZD1222 COVID-19 vaccine. The protocol was immunoSEQ multiplex PCR, while the TCRdb copy is restricted to in-frame clones and leaves out a portion. The sample shows fewer than 120,000 clones, 80% to 90% of them seen only once. The sequenced sample was peripheral blood, obtained 28 days after the second AZD1222 dose. The receptors here all came from an adult who received the AZD1222 COVID-19 vaccine.

This chain links TRBV27 with TRBJ1-2, with 10 bases matching TRBD1. This CDR3 is built from 15 residues. CDR1 and CDR2 (germline): MNHEY, SMNVEV (reference sequence). Germline trimming cut 8 bases from V and 8 bases from J; bases unmatched to any gene: 14. In DNA form, the CDR3 reads TGTGCCAGCGGAACCGACGGGACAGGGGCCCGAGGCTACACCTTC. Its translation is CASGTDGTGARGYTF.

This chain's CDR3 is CAGPGGNYGYTF. As DNA, the CDR3 is TGTGCCGGACCGGGGGGGAACTATGGCTACACCTTC. The rearrangement uses TRBV30 and TRBJ1-2; weak D call: TRBD1 (5 bases). The CDR3 is made up of 12 amino acids. Germline V gene data show CDR1 as GTSNPN and CDR2 as SVGIG (reference sequence). The V gene lost 8 bases and the J gene lost 2 bases, with 12 bases spanning the gap.

V is TRBV2 and J is TRBJ1-2; maybe TRBD1 (5 bases). The V gene lost 5 bases and the J gene lost 0 bases, with 16 bases spanning the gap. Germline-derived CDR1 and CDR2 are SNHLY and FYNNEI. The CDR3 has 16 amino acids. CDR3 loop: CASSSHRGTSNYGYTF. The CDR3 DNA sequence: TGTGCCAGCAGTTCCCATAGGGGAACTTCTAACTATGGCTACACCTTC.

This clone was found once. This rearrangement joins TRBV19 to TRBJ2-7; 9 bases fit TRBD1. The CDR3 sequence is 16 residues long. Trimming cost V 5 bases and J 1 base; bases outside gene matches: 9. Looked up from germline, CDR1 is LNHDA and CDR2 is SQIVND (reference sequence). The CDR3 loop reads CASSPGQGTGSYEQYF. DNA for the CDR3: TGTGCCAGTAGTCCGGGACAGGGTACGGGATCCTACGAGCAGTACTTC.

The chain uses TRBV19 and TRBJ1-5; a possible D gene is TRBD1 (6 bases). This CDR3 contains 15 residues. The germline gives CDR1 LNHDA, CDR2 SQIVND (reference sequence). V was pared by 1 base and J by 3 bases, with 10 bases between. For the CDR3, the DNA is TGTGCCAGTAGTATAGGAGGGGGGGCCAATCAGCCCCAGCATTTT. Protein product: CASSIGGGANQPQHF.

CDR3 amino acids: CASSVGTDSNTIYF. The CDR3 nucleotides are TGCGCCAGCAGCGTCGGGACAGACTCAAACACCATATATTTT. The genes are TRBV5-1 and TRBJ1-3; 7 positions match TRBD1. The CDR3 is made up of 14 amino acids. CDR1 SGHRS and CDR2 YFSETQ come from the germline V gene. V trimming: 4 bases; J trimming: 6 bases; junction bases outside the gene matches: 7.

The V gene is TRBV19, the J gene TRBJ1-5; TRBD1 matches at 9 bases. Germline V gives CDR1 LNHDA, CDR2 SQIVND (reference sequence). The CDR3 is made up of 15 amino acids. With V trimmed by 10 bases and J by 6 bases, 13 bases remained unmatched. Written as DNA, the CDR3 is TGTGCCACCAAGCCTCCCGGGACAGGGTTTCAGCCCCAGCATTTT. It codes for CATKPPGTGFQPQHF.

The V and J genes are TRBV6-5 and TRBJ1-2; 9 nucleotides line up with TRBD1. Germline V lookup: CDR1 MNHEY, CDR2 SVGAGI. The CDR3 is made up of 14 amino acids. Trimming removed 7 bases from V and 6 bases from J; junction bases left unmatched: 9. This CDR3 is CASKQQGASHGYTF. DNA of the CDR3: TGTGCCAGCAAACAACAGGGGGCTTCTCATGGCTACACCTTC.